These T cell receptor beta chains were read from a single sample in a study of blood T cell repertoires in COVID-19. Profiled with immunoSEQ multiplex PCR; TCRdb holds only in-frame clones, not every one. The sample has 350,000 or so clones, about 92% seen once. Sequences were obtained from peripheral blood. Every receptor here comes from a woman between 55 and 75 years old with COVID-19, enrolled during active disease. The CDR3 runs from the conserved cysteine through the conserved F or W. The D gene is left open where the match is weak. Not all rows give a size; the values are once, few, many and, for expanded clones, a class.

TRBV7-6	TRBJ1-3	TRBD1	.	TGTGCCAGCAGCCGGACAGGCGACTCTGGAAACACCATATATTTT	CASSRTGDSGNTIYF
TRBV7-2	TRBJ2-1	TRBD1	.	TGTGCCAGCAGCTTACCCACAGGGGTAGGGCAGTTCTTC	CASSLPTGVGQFF
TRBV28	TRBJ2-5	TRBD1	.	TGTGCCAGCAGTAGAACAGGGGTCCAAGAGACCCAGTACTTC	CASSRTGVQETQYF
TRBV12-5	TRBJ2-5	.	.	TGTGCTAGTGGTTTGGTACATCAGTTAGAGACCCAGTACTTC	CASGLVHQLETQYF
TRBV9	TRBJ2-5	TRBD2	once	TGTGCCAGCAGCACAGCGGGGGGGTTACAAGAGACCCAGTACTTC	CASSTAGGLQETQYF
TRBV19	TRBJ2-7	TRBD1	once	TGTGCCAGTAGTATACAGGGGGCAAGGGACGAGCAGTACTTC	CASSIQGARDEQYF
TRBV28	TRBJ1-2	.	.	TGTGCCAGCAGAACCGACGGGGGGGGCAACTATGGCTACACCTTC	CASRTDGGGNYGYTF
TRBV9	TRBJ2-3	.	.	TGTGCCAGCAGCGCCAGTGCCCTCGGCACAGATACGCAGTATTTT	CASSASALGTDTQYF
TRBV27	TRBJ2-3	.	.	TGTGCCAGCAGTTTAACACTAGCATGGGCAGATACGCAGTATTTT	CASSLTLAWADTQYF
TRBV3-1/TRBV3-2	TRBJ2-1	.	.	TGTGCCAGCAGCCAAGATTGGGGGCGCGAGCAGTTCTTC	CASSQDWGREQFF
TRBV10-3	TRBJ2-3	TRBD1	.	TGTGCCGCGGGCCGGGACAGGGGTCTAGATACGCAGTATTTT	CAAGRDRGLDTQYF
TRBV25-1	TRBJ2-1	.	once	TGTGCCAGCGCTCAGCTAGGTGTGTTCCACAATGAGCAGTTCTTC	CASAQLGVFHNEQFF
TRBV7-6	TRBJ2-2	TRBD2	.	TGTGCCAGCAGCTTAGTGACGGGGGGGCTAACCGGGGAGCTGTTTTTT	CASSLVTGGLTGELFF
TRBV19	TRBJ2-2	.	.	TGTGCCAGCGGCCTGAGGGGGGGGCCGAACACCGGGGAGCTGTTTTTT	CASGLRGGPNTGELFF
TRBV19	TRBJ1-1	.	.	TGTGCCAGTAGTATGTCGGTCGGGAGCACTGAAGCTTTCTTT	CASSMSVGSTEAFF
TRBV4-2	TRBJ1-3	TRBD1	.	TGTGCCAGCAGCCACCTAGGACAGGGAATGTCTGGAAACACCATATATTTT	CASSHLGQGMSGNTIYF
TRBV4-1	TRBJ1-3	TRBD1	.	TGCGCCAGCAGCCCAAAACAGGGGGCTATGGACACCATATATTTT	CASSPKQGAMDTIYF
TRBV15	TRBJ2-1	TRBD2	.	TGTGCCACCAGCAGGGGCCTGGCGGGGGAGCCCATCTACAATGAGCAGTTCTTC	CATSRGLAGEPIYNEQFF
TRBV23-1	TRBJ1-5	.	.	TGCGCCAGCAGTCCGGACAATAAAAAGGAGCATCAGCCCCAGCATTTT	CASSPDNKKEHQPQHF
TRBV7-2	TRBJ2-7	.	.	TGTGCCAGCAGCTTACGACATCAAATATACGAGCAGTACTTC	CASSLRHQIYEQYF
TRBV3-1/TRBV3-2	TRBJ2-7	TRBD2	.	TGTGCCAGCAGCCCGACTAGCGGGGGAAGGTACGAGCAGTACTTC	CASSPTSGGRYEQYF
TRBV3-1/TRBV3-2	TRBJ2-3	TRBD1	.	TGTGCCAGCAGCCAAGAAGGGGACGGGACAGGGGTAATAGATACGCAGTATTTT	CASSQEGDGTGVIDTQYF
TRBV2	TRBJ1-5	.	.	TGTGCCAGCAGTGAAGGACAGTATCAGCCCCAGCATTTT	CASSEGQYQPQHF
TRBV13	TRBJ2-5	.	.	TGTGCCAGCAGCTTAACAGGAAATCCAAAGACCCAGTACTTC	CASSLTGNPKTQYF
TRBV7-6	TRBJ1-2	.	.	TGTGCCAGCAGCTTAGTGGGGGGTAACGATGGCTACACCTTC	CASSLVGGNDGYTF
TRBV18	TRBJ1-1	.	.	TGTGCCAGCTCACCGGACAGTGTTAAGAACACTGAAGCTTTCTTT	CASSPDSVKNTEAFF
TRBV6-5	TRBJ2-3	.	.	TGTGCCAGCAGTTATGGGAGCGGGCGCGGAGATACGCAGTATTTT	CASSYGSGRGDTQYF
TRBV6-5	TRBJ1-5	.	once	TGTGCCAGCAGTTACTCGGGGGCGGTTGATCAGCCCCAGCATTTT	CASSYSGAVDQPQHF
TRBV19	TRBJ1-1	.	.	TGTGCCAGTAGTATGACAGGATTCACTGAAGCTTTCTTT	CASSMTGFTEAFF
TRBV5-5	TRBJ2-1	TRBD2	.	TGTGCCAGCAACCCCGGGACTAGCGGAGTTGGAGAGCAGTTCTTC	CASNPGTSGVGEQFF
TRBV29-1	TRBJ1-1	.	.	TGCAGCGTTGAAGCGGTTCCTGAAGCTTTCTTT	CSVEAVPEAFF
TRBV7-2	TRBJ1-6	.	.	TGTGCCAGCAGCTTAGTCAGTGGTCAGGGCACGTTTTCACCCCTCCACTTT	CASSLVSGQGTFSPLHF
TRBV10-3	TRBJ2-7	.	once	TGTGCCATCTCCCAACGGGGGGACACCTACGAGCAGTACTTC	CAISQRGDTYEQYF
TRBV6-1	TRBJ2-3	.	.	TGTGCCAGCAGTGAGGTAGGATCCCCAGGAAATTTGGATACGCAGTATTTT	CASSEVGSPGNLDTQYF
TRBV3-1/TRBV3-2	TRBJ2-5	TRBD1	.	TGTGCCAGCAGCCAATCAATGACAGGGGACCAAGAGACCCAGTACTTC	CASSQSMTGDQETQYF
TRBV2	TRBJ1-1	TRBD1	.	TGTGCCAGCAGTCGACAGGGGATGAACACTGAAGCTTTCTTT	CASSRQGMNTEAFF
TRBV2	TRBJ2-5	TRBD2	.	TGTGCCAGCACTAGCGGGGGCTACCAAGAGACCCAGTACTTC	CASTSGGYQETQYF
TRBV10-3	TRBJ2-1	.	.	TGTGCCATCAGTGAGGTCTTGGGAGATGAGCAGTTCTTC	CAISEVLGDEQFF
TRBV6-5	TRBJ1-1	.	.	TGTGCCAGCAGTCCTCAGTTGCAGACTGAAGCTTTCTTT	CASSPQLQTEAFF
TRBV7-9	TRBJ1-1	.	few	TGTGCCAGCAGCTTTCCAGGTAGCACTGAAGCTTTCTTT	CASSFPGSTEAFF
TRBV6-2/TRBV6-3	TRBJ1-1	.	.	TGTGCCAGCAGTTACACCGGCGGGAACACTGAAGCTTTCTTT	CASSYTGGNTEAFF
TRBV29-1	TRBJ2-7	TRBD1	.	TGCAGCGTAAGACAGGGCCACGAGCAGTACTTC	CSVRQGHEQYF
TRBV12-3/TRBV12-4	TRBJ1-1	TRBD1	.	TGTGCCAGCAGAGGACAGGGGTTCACTGAAGCTTTCTTT	CASRGQGFTEAFF
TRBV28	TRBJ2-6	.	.	TGTGCCAGCAGTTTGTCAGGGGCTGGGGCCAACGTCCTGACTTTC	CASSLSGAGANVLTF
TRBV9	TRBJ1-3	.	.	TGTGCCAGCAGCGTACTACAGGGTGGGGGAAACACCATATATTTT	CASSVLQGGGNTIYF
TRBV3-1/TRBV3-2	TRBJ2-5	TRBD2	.	TGTGCCAGCAGCCAAGCGACGACTAGCGGAGCCCTTGGAGAGACCCAGTACTTC	CASSQATTSGALGETQYF
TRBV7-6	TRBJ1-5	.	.	TGTGCCAGCAGCTCTCAGAAGGGGAGCAATCAGCCCCAGCATTTT	CASSSQKGSNQPQHF
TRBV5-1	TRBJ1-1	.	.	TGCGCCAGCAGCGGTGTACTATACAGGGAAAGAGGGGAGAACACTGAAGCTTTCTTT	CASSGVLYRERGENTEAFF
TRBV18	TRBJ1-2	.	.	TGTGCCAGCTCACCGGAGGGCAGGGTGGTCCCTCAAGAATCCTACACCTTC	CASSPEGRVVPQESYTF
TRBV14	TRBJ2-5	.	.	TGTGCCAGCAGCCAAGATGGCCGGAGGCCAGGCCCAGAGACCCAGTACTTC	CASSQDGRRPGPETQYF
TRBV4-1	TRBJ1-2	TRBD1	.	TGCGCCAGCAGCCGAGGACAGGGGCCTAACTATGGCTACACCTTC	CASSRGQGPNYGYTF
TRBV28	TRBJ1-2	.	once	TGTGCCACCAGACGGATAGACAGTAACTATGGCTACACCTTC	CATRRIDSNYGYTF